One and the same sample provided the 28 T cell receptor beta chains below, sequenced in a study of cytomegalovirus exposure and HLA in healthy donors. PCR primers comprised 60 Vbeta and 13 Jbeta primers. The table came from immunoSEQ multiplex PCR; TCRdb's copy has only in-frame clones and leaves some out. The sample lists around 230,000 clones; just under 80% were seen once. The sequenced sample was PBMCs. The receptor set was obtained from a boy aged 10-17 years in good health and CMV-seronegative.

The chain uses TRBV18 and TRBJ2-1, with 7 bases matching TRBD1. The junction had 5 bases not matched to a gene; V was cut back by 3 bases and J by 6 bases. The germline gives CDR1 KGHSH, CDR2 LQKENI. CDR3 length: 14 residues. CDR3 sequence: CASSPGQFPNEQFF. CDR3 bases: TGTGCCAGCTCACCGGGACAGTTTCCCAATGAGCAGTTCTTC.

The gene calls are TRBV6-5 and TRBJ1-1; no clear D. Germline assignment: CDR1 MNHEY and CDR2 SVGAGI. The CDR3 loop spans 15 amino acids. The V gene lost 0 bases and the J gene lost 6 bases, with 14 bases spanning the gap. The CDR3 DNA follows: TGTGCCAGCAGTTACTCGATTTCCAGCGCAGCTGAAGCTTTCTTT. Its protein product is CASSYSISSAAEAFF.

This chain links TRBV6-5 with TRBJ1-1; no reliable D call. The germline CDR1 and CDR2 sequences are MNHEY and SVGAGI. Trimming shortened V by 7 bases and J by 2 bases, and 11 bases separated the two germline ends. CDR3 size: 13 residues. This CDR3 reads CASTRAGNTEAFF. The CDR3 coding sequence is TGTGCCAGCACTCGGGCGGGAAACACTGAAGCTTTCTTT.

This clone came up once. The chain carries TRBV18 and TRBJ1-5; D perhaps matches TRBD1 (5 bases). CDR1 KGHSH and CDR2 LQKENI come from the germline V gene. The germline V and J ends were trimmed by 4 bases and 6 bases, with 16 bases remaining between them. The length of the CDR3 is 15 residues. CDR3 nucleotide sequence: TGTGCCAGCTCACTGCAGGGAATCGGTGGTCAGCCCCAGCATTTT. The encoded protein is CASSLQGIGGQPQHF.

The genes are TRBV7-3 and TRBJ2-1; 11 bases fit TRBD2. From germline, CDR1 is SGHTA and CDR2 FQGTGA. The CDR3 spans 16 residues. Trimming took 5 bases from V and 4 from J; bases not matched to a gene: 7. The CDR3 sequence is CASSPLPSGGYNEQFF. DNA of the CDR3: TGTGCCAGCAGCCCCCTCCCTAGCGGGGGGTACAATGAGCAGTTCTTC.

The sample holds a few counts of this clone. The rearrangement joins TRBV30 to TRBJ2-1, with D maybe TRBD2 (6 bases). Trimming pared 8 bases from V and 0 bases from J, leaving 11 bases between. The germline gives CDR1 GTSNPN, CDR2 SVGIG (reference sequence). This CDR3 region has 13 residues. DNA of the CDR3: TGTGCCCAATCGGGAGACTCCTACAATGAGCAGTTCTTC. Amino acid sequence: CAQSGDSYNEQFF.

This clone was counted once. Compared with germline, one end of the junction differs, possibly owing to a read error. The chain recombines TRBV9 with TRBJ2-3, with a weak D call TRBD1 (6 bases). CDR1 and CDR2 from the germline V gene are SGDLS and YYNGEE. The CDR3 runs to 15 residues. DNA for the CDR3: TGTGCCGGCAGCGCTTCAGGGGTTGAGACAGATACGCAGTATTTT. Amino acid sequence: CAGSASGVETDTQYF.

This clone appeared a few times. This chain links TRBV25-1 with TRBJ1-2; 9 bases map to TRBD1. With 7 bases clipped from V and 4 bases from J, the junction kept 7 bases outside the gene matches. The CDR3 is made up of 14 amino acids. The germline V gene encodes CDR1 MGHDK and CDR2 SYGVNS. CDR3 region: CASTGQGSVYGYTF. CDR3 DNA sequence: TGTGCCAGCACCGGACAGGGGTCTGTCTATGGCTACACCTTC.

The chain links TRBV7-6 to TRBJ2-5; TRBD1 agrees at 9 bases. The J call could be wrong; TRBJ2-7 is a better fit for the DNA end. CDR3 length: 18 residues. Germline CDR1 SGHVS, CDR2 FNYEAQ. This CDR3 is CASSLHPSGTGYPYEQYF. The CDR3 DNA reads TGTGCCAGCAGCCTCCACCCGTCCGGGACAGGGTACCCCTACGAGCAGTACTTC.

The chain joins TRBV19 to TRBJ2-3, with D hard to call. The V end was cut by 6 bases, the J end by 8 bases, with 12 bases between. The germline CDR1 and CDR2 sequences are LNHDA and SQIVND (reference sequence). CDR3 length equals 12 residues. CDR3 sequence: CASSPDGGTQYF. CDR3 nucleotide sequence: TGTGCCAGTAGCCCCGACGGCGGTACGCAGTATTTT.

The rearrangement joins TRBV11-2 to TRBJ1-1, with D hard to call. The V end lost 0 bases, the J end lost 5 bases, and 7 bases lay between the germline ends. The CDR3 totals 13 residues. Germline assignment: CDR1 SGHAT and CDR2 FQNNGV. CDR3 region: CASSLDGVTEAFF. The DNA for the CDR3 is TGTGCCAGCAGCTTAGACGGGGTGACTGAAGCTTTCTTT.

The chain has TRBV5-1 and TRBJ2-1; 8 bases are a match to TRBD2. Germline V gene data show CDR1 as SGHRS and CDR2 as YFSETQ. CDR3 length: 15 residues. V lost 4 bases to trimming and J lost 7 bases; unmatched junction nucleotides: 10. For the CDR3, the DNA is TGCGCCAGCAGCACCAGCGGGAGAGGCCGGAATGAGCAGTTCTTC. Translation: CASSTSGRGRNEQFF.

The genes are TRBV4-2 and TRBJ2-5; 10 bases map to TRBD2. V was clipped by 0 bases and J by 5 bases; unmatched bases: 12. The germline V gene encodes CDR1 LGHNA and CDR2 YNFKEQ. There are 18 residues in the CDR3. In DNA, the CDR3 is TGTGCCAGCAGCCAAGATAGGGCTAGCGGGAGCCTCCGGGAGACCCAGTACTTC. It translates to CASSQDRASGSLRETQYF.

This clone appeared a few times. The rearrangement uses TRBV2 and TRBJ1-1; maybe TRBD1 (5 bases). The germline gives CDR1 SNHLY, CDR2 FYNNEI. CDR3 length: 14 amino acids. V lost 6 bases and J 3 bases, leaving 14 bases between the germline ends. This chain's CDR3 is CASSRTPRHTEAFF. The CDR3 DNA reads TGTGCCAGCAGCAGGACACCTCGACACACTGAAGCTTTCTTT.

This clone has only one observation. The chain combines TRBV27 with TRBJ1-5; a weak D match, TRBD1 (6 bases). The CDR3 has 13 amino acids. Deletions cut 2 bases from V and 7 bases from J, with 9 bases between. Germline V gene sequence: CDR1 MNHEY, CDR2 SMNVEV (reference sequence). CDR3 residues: CASSLRGGQPQHF. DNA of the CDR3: TGTGCCAGCAGTTTACGGGGGGGCCAGCCCCAGCATTTT.

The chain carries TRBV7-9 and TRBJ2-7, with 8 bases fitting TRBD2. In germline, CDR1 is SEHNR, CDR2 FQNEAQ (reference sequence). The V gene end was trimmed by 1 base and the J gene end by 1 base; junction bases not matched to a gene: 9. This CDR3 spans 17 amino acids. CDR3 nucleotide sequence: TGTGCCAGCAGCTTAGAGCGGGGGAGCTACCTTTCCTACGAGCAGTACTTC. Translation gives CASSLERGSYLSYEQYF.

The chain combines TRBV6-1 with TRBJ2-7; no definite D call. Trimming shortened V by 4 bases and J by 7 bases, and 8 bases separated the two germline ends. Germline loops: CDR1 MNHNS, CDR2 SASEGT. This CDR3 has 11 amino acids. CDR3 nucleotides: TGTGCCAGCAGTGTCCCGAGGGAGCAGTACTTC. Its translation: CASSVPREQYF.

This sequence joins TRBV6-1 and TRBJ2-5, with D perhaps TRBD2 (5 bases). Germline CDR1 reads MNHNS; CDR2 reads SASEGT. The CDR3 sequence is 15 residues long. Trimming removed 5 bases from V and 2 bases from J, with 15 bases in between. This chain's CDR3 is CASSLSSGRQETQYF. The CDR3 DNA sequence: TGTGCCAGCAGTCTAAGCAGCGGCAGGCAAGAGACCCAGTACTTC.

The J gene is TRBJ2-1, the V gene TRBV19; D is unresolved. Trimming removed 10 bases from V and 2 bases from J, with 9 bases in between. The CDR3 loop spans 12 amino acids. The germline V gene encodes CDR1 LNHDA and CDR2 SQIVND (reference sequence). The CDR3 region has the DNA TGTGCCATTGAGATCACCTACAATGAGCAGTTCTTC. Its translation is CAIEITYNEQFF.

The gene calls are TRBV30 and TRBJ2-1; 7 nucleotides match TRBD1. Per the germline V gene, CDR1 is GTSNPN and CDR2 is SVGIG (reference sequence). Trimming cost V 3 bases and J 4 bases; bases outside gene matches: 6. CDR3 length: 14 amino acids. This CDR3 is CAWRVRGRYNEQFF. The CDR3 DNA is TGTGCCTGGAGGGTAAGGGGGCGTTACAATGAGCAGTTCTTC.

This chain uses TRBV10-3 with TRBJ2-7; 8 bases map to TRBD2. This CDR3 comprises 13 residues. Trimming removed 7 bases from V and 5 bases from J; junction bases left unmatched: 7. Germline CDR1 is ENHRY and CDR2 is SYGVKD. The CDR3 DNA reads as TGTGCCATCACCCGACTAGCGCATGACGAGCAGTACTTC. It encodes CAITRLAHDEQYF.

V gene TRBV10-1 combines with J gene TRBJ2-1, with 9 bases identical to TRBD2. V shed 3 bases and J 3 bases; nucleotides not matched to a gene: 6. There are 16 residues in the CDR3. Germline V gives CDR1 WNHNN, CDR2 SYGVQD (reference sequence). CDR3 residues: CASSEGTSIYYNEQFF. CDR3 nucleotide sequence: TGCGCCAGCAGTGAAGGGACTAGCATCTACTACAATGAGCAGTTCTTC.

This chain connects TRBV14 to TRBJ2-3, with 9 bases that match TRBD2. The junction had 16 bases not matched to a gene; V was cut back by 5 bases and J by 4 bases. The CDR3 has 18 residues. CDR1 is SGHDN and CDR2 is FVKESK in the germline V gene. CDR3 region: CASSGVAGEWESADTQYF. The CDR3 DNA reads TGTGCCAGCAGCGGAGTAGCGGGAGAGTGGGAGTCGGCAGATACGCAGTATTTT.

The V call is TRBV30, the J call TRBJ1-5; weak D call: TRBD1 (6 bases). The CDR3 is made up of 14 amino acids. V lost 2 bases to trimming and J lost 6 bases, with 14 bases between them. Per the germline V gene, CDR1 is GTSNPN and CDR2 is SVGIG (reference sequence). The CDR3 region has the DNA TGTGCCTGGAGTTCTGGCCAGGGGCGTCAGCCCCAGCATTTT. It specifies CAWSSGQGRQPQHF.

The CDR3, as DNA: TGTGCCAGCAGTGTAAATCCGGGCAGGGGTTTTTACGAGCAGTACTTC. It specifies CASSVNPGRGFYEQYF. The chain combines TRBV2 with TRBJ2-7; possibly TRBD1 for D (6 bases). Trimming removed 4 bases from V and 4 bases from J, with 20 bases in between. CDR3 size: 16 residues. The V gene's germline CDR1 is SNHLY and CDR2 FYNNEI.

CDR3 in amino acids: CASSEQENSPLHF. The CDR3 region has the DNA TGTGCCAGCAGTGAACAGGAAAATTCACCCCTCCACTTT. The chain is built from TRBV6-1 and TRBJ1-6; D unresolved. V was trimmed by 2 bases and J by 7 bases, leaving 6 bases between them. The CDR3 runs to 13 residues. The germline CDR1 and CDR2 sequences are MNHNS and SASEGT.

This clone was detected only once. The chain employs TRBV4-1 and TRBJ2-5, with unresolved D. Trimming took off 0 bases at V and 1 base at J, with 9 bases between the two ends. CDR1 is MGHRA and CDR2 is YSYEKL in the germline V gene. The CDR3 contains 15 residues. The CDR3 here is CASSQDSHSQETQYF. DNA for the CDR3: TGCGCCAGCAGCCAAGACTCCCACAGCCAAGAGACCCAGTACTTC.

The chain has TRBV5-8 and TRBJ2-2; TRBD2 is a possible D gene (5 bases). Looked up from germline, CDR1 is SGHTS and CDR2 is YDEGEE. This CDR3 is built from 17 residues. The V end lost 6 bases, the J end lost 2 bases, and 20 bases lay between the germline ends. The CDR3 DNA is TGTGCCAGCACGAATGCCGGGAAAAGGGAAAACACCGGGGAGCTGTTTTTT. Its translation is CASTNAGKRENTGELFF.